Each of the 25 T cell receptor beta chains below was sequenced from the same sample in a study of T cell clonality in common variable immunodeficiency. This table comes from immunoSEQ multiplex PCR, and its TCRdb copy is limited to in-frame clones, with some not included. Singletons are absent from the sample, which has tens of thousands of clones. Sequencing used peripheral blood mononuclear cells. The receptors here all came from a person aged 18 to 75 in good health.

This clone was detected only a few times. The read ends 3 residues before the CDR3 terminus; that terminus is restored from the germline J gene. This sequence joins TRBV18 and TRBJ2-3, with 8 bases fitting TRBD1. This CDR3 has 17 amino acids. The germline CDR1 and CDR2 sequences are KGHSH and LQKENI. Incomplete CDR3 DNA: TGTGCCAGCTCACCACCGAAGACGGGGACAGGAAAAGAGACG. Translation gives CASSPPKTGTGKET. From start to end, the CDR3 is CASSPPKTGTGKETQYF.

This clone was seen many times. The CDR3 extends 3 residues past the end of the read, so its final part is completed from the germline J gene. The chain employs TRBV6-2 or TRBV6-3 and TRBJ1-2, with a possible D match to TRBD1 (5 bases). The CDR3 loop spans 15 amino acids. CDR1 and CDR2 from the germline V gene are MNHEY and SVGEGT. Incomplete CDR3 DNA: TGTGCCAGCCAAACTAGCGGGGACCGCACAGATACC. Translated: CASQTSGDRTDT. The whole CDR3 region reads CASQTSGDRTDTYTF.

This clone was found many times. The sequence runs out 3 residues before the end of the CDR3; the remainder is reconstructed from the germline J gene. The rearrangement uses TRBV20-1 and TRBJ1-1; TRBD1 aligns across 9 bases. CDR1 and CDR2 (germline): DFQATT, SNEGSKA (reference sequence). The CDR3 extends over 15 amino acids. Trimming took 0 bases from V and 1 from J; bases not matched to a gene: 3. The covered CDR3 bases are TGCAGTGCTAGAGACCCGGGACAGGGGAACACTGAA. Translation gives CSARDPGQGNTE. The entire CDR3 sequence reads CSARDPGQGNTEAFF.

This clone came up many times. The DNA read from the CDR3 is TGCGCCAGCAGCCAAGACTGGGGACAGGGGACACGCACAGATACG. Translation: CASSQDWGQGTRTDT. The full CDR3 sequence reads CASSQDWGQGTRTDTQYF. The J gene is TRBJ2-3, the V gene TRBV4-1; 10 bases line up with TRBD1. The observed sequence ends 3 residues before the CDR3 terminus, with the missing tail filled in from the germline J gene. With V trimmed by 0 bases and J by 1 base, 7 bases remained unmatched. The CDR3 has 18 residues. Germline CDR1 and CDR2: MGHRA and YSYEKL.

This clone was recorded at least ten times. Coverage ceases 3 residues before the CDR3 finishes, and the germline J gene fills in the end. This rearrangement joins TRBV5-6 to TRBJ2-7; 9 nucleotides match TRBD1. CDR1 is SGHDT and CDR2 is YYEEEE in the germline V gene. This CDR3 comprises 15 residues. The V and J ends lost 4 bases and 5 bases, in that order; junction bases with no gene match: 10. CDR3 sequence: CASSPNRDRVHEQYF. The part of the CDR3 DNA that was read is TGTGCCAGCAGCCCCAACCGGGACAGGGTCCACGAG.

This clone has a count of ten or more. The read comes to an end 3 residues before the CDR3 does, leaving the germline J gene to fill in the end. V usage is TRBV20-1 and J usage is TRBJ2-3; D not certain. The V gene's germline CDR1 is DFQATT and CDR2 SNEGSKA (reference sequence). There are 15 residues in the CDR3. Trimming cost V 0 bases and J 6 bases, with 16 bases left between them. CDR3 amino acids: CSARDRVIATDTQYF. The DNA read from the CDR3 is TGCAGTGCTAGAGATAGAGTGATAGCAACCGATACG.

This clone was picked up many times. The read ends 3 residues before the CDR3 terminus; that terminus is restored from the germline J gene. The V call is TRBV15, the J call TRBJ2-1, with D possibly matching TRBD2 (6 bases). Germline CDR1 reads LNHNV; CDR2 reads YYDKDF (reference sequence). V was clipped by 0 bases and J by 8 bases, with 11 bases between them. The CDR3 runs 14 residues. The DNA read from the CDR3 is TGTGCCACCAGCAGAGATCCCTCGGGGGATGAG. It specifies CATSRDPSGDE. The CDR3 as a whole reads CATSRDPSGDEQFF.

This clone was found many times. The covered CDR3 bases are TGTGCCATCAGTGAGTCGGGCGGGGGGTACAATGAG. It translates to CAISESGGGYNE. In full, the CDR3 is CAISESGGGYNEQFF. This chain uses TRBV10-3 with TRBJ2-1; 8 bases are a match to TRBD2. With the read ending 3 residues before the CDR3 end, the germline J gene is used to fill in that end. Trimming cost V 0 bases and J 4 bases; bases outside gene matches: 2. This CDR3 contains 15 residues. CDR1 is ENHRY and CDR2 is SYGVKD in the germline V gene.

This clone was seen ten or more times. The CDR3: CASSVDGAGETQYF. The CDR3 DNA, read in part, is TGCGCCAGCAGTGTGGATGGGGCCGGGGAGACC. V is TRBV10-1 and J is TRBJ2-5; D perhaps matches TRBD1 (5 bases). The read falls 3 residues short of the CDR3 end, and the missing part is taken from the germline J gene. Germline CDR1 and CDR2: WNHNN and SYGVQD (reference sequence). The CDR3 covers 14 residues. Trimming shortened V by 4 bases and J by 5 bases, and 14 bases separated the two germline ends.

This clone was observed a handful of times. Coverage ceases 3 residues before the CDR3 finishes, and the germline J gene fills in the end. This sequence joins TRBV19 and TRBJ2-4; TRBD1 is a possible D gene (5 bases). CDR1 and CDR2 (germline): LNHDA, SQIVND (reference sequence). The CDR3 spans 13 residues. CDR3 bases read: TGTGCCAGTAGTATGGGGCCTGTGGATGGT. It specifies CASSMGPVDG. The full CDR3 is CASSMGPVDGQYF.

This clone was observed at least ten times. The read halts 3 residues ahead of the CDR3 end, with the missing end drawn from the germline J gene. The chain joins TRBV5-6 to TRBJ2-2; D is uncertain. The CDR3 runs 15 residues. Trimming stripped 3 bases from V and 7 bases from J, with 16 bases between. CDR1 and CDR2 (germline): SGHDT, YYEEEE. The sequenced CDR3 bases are TGTGCCAGCAGCTCCCGGAAGGGTTTGGACGGGGAG. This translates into CASSSRKGLDGE. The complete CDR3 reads CASSSRKGLDGELFF.

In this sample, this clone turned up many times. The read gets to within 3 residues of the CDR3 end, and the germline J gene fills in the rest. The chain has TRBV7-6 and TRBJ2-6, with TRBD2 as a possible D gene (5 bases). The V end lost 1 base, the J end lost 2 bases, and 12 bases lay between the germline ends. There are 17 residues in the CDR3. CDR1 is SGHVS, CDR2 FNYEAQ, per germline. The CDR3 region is CASSLVVNGAGANVLTF. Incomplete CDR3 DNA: TGTGCCAGCAGCTTAGTGGTGAACGGGGCTGGGGCCAACGTC.

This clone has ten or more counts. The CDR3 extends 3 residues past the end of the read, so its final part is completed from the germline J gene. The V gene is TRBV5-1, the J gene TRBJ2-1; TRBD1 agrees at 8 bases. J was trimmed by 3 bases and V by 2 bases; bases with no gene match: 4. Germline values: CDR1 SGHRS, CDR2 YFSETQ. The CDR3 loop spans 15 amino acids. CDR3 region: CASSFAQGDYNEQFF. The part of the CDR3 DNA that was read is TGCGCCAGCAGCTTTGCACAGGGGGACTACAATGAG. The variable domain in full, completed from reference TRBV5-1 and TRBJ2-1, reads KAGVTQTPRYLIKTRGQQVTLSCSPISGHRSVSWYQQTPGQGLQFLFEYFSETQRNKGNFPGRFSGRQFSNSRSEMNVSTLELGDSALYLCASSFAQGDYNEQFFGPGTRLTVL.

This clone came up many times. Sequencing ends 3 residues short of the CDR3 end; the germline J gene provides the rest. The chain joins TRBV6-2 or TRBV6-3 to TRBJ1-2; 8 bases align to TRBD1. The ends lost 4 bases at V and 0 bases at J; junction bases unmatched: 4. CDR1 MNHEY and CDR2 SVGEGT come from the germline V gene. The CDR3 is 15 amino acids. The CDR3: CASSSATGANYGYTF. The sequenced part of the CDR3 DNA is TGTGCCAGCAGTTCCGCGACAGGGGCTAACTATGGC.

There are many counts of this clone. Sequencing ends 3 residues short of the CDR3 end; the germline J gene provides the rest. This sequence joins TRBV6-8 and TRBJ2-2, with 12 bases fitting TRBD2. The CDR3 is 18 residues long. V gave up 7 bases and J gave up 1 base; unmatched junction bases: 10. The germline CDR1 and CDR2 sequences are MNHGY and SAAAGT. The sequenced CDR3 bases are TGTGCCAGCATGTTAGAGGGACTAGCGGGTAGGAACACCGGGGAG. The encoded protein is CASMLEGLAGRNTGE. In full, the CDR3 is CASMLEGLAGRNTGELFF.

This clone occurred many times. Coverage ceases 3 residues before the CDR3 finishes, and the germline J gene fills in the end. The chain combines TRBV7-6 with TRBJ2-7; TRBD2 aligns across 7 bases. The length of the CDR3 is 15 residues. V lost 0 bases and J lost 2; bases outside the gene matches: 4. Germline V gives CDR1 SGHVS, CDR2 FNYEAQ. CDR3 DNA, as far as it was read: TGTGCCAGCAGCTTAGCGCCGAGCGGGGCCTACGAG. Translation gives CASSLAPSGAYE. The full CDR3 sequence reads CASSLAPSGAYEQYF.

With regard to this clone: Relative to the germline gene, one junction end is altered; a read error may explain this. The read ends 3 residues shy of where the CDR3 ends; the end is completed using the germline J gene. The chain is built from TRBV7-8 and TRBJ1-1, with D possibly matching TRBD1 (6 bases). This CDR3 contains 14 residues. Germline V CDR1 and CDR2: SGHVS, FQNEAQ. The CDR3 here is CVSSLGQLNTEAFF. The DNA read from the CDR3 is TGTGTCAGCAGCTTAGGACAGTTGAACACTGAA.

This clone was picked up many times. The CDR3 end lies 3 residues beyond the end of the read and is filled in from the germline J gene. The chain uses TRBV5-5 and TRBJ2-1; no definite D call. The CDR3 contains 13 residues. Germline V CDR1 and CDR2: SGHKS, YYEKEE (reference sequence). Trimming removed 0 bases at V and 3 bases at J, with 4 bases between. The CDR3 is CASSLDGYNEQFF. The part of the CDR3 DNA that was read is TGTGCCAGCAGCTTGGACGGCTACAATGAG.

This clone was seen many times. CDR3 in amino acids: CASSRTSGYEQYF. The sequenced CDR3 bases are TGTGCCAGTAGTCGGACTAGCGGCTACGAG. This chain uses TRBV19 with TRBJ2-7, with TRBD2 matching 10 bases. Read coverage stops 3 residues before the CDR3 terminus; the germline J gene supplies the remainder. CDR1 LNHDA and CDR2 SQIVND come from the germline V gene (reference sequence). The CDR3 contains 13 residues. Trimming removed 5 bases from V and 3 bases from J; junction bases left unmatched: 1. Combining the CDR3 with reference TRBV19 and TRBJ2-7 gives the whole variable domain DGGITQSPKYLFRKEGQNVTLSCEQNLNHDAMYWYRQDPGQGLRLIYYSQIVNDFQKGDIAEGYSVSREKKESFPLTVTSAQKNPTAFYLCASSRTSGYEQYFGPGTRLTVT.

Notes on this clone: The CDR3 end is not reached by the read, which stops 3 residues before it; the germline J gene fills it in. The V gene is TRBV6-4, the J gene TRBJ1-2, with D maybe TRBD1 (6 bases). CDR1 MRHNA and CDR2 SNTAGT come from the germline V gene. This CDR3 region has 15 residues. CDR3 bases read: TGTGCCAGCAGTGGGACTAGCGGGGGCACAGATACC. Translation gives CASSGTSGGTDT. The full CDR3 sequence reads CASSGTSGGTDTYTF.

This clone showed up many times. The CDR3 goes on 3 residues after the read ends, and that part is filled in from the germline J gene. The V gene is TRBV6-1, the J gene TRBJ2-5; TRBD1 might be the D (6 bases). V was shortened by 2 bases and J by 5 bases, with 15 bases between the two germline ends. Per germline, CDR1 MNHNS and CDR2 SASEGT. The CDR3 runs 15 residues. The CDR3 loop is CASSERGQTGETQYF. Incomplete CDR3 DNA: TGTGCCAGCAGTGAAAGAGGGCAGACAGGCGAGACC.

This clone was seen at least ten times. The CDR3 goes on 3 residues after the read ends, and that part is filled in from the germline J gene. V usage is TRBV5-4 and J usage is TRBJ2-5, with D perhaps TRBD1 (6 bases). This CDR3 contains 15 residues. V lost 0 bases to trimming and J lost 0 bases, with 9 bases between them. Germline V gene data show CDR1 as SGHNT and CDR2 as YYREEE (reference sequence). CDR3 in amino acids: CASSLEDRDQETQYF. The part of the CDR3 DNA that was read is TGTGCCAGCAGCTTGGAGGACAGAGACCAAGAGACC. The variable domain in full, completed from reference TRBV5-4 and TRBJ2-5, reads ETGVTQSPTHLIKTRGQQVTLRCSSQSGHNTVSWYQQALGQGPQFIFQYYREEENGRGNFPPRFSGLQFPNYSSELNVNALELDDSALYLCASSLEDRDQETQYFGPGTRLLVL.

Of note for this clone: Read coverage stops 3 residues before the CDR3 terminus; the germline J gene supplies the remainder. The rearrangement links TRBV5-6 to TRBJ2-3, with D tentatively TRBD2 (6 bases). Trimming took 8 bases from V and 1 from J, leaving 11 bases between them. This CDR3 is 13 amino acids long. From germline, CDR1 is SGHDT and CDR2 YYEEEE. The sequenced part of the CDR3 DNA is TGTGCCAGTTCGCGGGGTCGCACAGATACG. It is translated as CASSRGRTDT. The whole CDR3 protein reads CASSRGRTDTQYF.

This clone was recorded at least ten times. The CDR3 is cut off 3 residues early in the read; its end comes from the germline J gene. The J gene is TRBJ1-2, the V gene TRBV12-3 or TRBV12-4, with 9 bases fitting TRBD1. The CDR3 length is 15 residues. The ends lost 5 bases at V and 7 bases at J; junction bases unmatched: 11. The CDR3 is CASSRIQGAFGGYTF. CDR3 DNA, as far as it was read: TGTGCCAGCAGTCGGATACAGGGGGCTTTTGGTGGC.

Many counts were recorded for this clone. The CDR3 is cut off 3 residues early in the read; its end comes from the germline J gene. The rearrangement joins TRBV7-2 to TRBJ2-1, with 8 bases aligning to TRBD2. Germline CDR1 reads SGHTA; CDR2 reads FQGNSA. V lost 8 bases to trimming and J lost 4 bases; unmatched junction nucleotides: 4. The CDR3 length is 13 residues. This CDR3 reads CASCSGKYNEQFF. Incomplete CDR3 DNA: TGTGCCAGCTGTAGCGGGAAGTACAATGAG.